The present TCR beta chain was sequenced within a study of cytomegalovirus exposure and HLA in healthy donors. Background on the study: From HLA-typed donors, an early data release held about 85 million unique TCRs.

Study-wide results and caveats: In presence/absence analyses, roughly uniform sequencing depth across donors was assumed.

This clone occurred a few times. Its antigen is still unknown. Primers: 60 Vbeta forward and 13 Jbeta reverse. Libraries were prepared by immunoSEQ multiplex PCR; TCRdb keeps only in-frame clonotypes and omits some of them. The sample records approximately 220,000 clones, approximately 80% being singletons. Germline-derived CDR1 and CDR2 are MNHEY and SMNVEV (reference sequence). The CDR3 spans 13 residues. V gave up 2 bases and J gave up 13 bases, with 17 bases separating them. The sequence was obtained from a man aged 40-49 years in good health and CMV-seronegative. The sample was PBMCs. J is TRBJ1-2 and V is TRBV27; D ambiguous. The DNA for the CDR3 is TGTGCCAGCAGTTTAAATGAAGTAGGAGGGTTCACCTTC. Protein: CASSLNEVGGFTF.